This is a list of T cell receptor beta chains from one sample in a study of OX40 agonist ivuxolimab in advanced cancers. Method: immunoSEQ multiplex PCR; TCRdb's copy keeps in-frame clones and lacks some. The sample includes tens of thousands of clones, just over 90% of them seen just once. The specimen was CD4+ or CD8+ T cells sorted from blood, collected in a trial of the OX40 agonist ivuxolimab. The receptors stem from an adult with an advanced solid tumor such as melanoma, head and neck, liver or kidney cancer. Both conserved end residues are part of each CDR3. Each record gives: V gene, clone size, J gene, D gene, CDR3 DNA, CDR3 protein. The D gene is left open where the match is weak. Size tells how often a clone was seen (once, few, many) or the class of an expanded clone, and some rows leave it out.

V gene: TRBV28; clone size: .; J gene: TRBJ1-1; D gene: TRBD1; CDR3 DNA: TGTGCCAGCAGTTACGGGTTAGGGGGCCCCATGAACACTGAAGCTTTCTTT; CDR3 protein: CASSYGLGGPMNTEAFF
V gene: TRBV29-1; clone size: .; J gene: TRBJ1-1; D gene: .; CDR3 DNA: TGCAGCGGACAGCAGGGCCAGGAAGCTTTCTTT; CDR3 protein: CSGQQGQEAFF
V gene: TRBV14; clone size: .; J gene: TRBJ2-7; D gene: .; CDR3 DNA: TGTGCCAGCAGCCAATGGGGACTGGAGCAGTACTTC; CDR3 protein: CASSQWGLEQYF
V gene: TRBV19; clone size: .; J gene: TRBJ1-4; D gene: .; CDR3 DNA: TGTGCCAGTAGTATAGAAGGATTCGCCGAGGAACTGTTTTTT; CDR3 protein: CASSIEGFAEELFF
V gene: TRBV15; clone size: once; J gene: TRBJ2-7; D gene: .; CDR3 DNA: TGTGCCACCAGCAGAGTGGGGCAGTTCTTAGAGCAGTACTTC; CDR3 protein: CATSRVGQFLEQYF
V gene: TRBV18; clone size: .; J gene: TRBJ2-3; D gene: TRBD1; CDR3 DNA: TGTGCCAGCTCCTTCTCAGGGGGCGCGACAGATACGCAGTATTTT; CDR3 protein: CASSFSGGATDTQYF
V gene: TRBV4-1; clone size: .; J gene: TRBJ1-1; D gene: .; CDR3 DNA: TGCGCCAGCAGCCAAGATCCCACCTTGGGCACTGAAGCTTTCTTT; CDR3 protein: CASSQDPTLGTEAFF
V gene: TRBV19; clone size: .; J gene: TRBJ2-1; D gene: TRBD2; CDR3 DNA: TGTGCCAGTCCCCCGGAGACTAGCGGGGCTTACAATGAGCAGTTCTTC; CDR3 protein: CASPPETSGAYNEQFF
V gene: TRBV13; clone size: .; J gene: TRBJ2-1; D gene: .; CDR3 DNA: TGTGCCAGCAGCGCCGCGGTGGAGGGGGCCAATGAGCAGTTCTTC; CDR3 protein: CASSAAVEGANEQFF
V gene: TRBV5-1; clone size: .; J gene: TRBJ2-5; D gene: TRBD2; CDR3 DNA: TGCGCCAGCAGCTTGGAGGCTAGCGGGGCTCAAGAGACCCAGTACTTC; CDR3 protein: CASSLEASGAQETQYF
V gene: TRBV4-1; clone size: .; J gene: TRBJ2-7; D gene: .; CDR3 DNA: TGCGCCAGCAGCCAAGTCAGCGACGAGCAGTACTTC; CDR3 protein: CASSQVSDEQYF
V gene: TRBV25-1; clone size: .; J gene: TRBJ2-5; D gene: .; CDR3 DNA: TGTGCCAGCAGTGAAGCGCGGCAGGTAGTAGAGACCCAGTACTTC; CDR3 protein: CASSEARQVVETQYF
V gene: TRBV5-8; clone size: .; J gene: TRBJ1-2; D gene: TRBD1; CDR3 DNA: TGTGCCAGCAGCCTGGACAGGGGGGCGTATGGCTACACCTTC; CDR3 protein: CASSLDRGAYGYTF
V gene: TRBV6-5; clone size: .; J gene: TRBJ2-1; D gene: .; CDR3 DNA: TGTGCCAGCACCGACTCGGGGCAACAGTTCTTC; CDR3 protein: CASTDSGQQFF
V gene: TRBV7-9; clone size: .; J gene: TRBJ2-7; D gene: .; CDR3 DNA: TGTGCCAGCAGCTCGGGCCGGGACTTTCTGGGGTACGAGCAGTACTTC; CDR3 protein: CASSSGRDFLGYEQYF
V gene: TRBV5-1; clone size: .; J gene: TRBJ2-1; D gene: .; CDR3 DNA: TGCGCCAGCAGCTCGCCCGGTAATGAGCAGTTCTTC; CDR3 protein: CASSSPGNEQFF
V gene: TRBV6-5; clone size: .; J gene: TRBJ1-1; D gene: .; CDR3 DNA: TGTGCCAGCCCCTCGGACAGCCTGACTGAAGCTTTCTTT; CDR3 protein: CASPSDSLTEAFF
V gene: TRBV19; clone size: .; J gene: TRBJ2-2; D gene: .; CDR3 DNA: TGTGCCAGTAGTATGGACCCCAGAGGGACCGGGGAGCTGTTTTTT; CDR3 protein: CASSMDPRGTGELFF
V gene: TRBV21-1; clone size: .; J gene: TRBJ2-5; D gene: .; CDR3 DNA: TGTGCCAGCAGCAAAAAGGGGCGGCGCGTGGGGGGTAACTGGGAGACCCAGTACTTC; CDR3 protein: CASSKKGRRVGGNWETQYF
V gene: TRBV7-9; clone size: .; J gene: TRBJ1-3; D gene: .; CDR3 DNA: TGTGCCAGCAGCTTAAGTGGAGGGTTCGGAAACACCATATATTTT; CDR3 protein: CASSLSGGFGNTIYF
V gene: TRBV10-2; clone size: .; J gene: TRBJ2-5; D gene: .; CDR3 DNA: TGCGCCAGCAGTGATAGCGGAGCTTCCGAGACCCAGTACTTC; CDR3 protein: CASSDSGASETQYF
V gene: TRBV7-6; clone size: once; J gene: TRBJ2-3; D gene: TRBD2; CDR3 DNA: TGTGCCAGCAGCCCTCTAGCGGGGTCCACAGATACGCAGTATTTT; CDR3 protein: CASSPLAGSTDTQYF
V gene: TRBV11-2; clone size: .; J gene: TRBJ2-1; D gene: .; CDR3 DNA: TGTGCCAGCAGCTTAGAAACAGGGAGGAGTGAGCAGTTCTTC; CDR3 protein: CASSLETGRSEQFF
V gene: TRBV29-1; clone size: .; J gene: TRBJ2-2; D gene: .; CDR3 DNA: TGCAGCGTTGCTGATGGATACACCGGGGAGCTGTTTTTT; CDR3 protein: CSVADGYTGELFF
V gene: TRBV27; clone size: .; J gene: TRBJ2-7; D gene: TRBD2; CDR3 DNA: TGTGCCAGCAGTTGGCCGGGGGGCTACGAGCAGTACTTC; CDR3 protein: CASSWPGGYEQYF
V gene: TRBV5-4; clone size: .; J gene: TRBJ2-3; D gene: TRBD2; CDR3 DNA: TGTGCCAGCAGCTTTCCGACGGGGGGAGGAGATACGCAGTATTTT; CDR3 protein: CASSFPTGGGDTQYF
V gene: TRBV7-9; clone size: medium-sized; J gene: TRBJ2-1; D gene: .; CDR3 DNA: TGTGCCAGCAGCTTAGGCAGCTTCAATGAGCAGTTCTTC; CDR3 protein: CASSLGSFNEQFF
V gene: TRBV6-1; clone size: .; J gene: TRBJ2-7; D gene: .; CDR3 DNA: TGTGCCAGCAGTGAAGGGATAGGGGGCGAGCAGTACTTC; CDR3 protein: CASSEGIGGEQYF
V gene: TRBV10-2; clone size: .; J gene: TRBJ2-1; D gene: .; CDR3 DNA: TGCGCCAGCAGCGGTAGCAGAAATGAGCAGTTCTTC; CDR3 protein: CASSGSRNEQFF
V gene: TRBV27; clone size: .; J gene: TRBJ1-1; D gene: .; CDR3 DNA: TGTGCCAGCAGTTATACAACGGGGGGCCCTGAAGCTTTCTTT; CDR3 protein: CASSYTTGGPEAFF
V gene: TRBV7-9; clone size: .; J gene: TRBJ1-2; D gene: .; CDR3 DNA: TGTGCCAGCAGCTTTGCGGCGATGAACTATGGCTACACCTTC; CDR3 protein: CASSFAAMNYGYTF
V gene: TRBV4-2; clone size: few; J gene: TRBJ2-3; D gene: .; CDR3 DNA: TGTGCCAGCAGCCAGGCAGAGGGGGGCCGGTCAGATACGCAGTATTTT; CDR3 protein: CASSQAEGGRSDTQYF
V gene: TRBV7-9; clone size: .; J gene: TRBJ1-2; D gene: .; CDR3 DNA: TGTGCCAGCAGCTATGACAGCCACTACACCTTC; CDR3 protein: CASSYDSHYTF
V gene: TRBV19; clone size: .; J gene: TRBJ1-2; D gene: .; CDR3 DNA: TGTGCCAGTAGTATACCACATGGCCACAACTATGGCTACACCTTC; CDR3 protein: CASSIPHGHNYGYTF
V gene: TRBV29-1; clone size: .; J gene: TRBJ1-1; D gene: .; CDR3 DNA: TGCAGCGTGGACGGACAGAACACTGAAGCTTTCTTT; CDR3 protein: CSVDGQNTEAFF
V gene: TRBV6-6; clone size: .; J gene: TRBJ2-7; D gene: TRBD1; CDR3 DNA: TGTGCCAGCAGCCTCAGGGGGTCCTACGAGCAGTACTTC; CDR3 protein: CASSLRGSYEQYF
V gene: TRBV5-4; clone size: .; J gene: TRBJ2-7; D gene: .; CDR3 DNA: TGTGCCAGCAGCGTACAGGGATCCCACGAGCAGTACTTC; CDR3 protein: CASSVQGSHEQYF
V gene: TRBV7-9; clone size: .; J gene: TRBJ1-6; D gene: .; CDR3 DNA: TGTGCCAGCAGCCTCCAGGGGCCGGAGAATTCACCCCTCCACTTT; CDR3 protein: CASSLQGPENSPLHF
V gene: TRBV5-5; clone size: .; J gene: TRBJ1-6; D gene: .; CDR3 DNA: TGTGCCAGCAGCTTAGCGATTCTCTATAATTCACCCCTCCACTTT; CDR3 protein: CASSLAILYNSPLHF
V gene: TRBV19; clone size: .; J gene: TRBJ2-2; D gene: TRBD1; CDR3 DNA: TGTGCCAGTAGTAGGGGACAGATAATCACCGGGGAGCTGTTTTTT; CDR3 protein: CASSRGQIITGELFF
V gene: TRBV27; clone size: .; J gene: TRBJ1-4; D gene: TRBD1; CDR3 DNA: TGTGCCATCCGGGACAGGGAAGGAAAACTGTTTTTT; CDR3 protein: CAIRDREGKLFF
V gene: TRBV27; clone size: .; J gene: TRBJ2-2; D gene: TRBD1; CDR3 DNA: TGTGCCAGCAGTTTAGTAATAGGACAGGGGTGGACCGGGGAGCTGTTTTTT; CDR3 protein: CASSLVIGQGWTGELFF
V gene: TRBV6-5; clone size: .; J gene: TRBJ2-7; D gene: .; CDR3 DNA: TGTGCCAGCAGGGAAGCTGAGGCGGGAGAGCAGTACTTC; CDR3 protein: CASREAEAGEQYF
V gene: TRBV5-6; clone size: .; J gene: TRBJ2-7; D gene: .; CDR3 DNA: TGTGCCAGCAGCTTGCTCGGAGGCGAGCAGTACTTC; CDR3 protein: CASSLLGGEQYF
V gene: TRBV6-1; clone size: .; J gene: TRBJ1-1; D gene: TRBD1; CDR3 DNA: TGTGCCAGCAGGGACAGGGAAGGAGGCACTGAAGCTTTCTTT; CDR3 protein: CASRDREGGTEAFF
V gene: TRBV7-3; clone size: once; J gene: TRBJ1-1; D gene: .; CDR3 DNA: TGTGCCAGCAGCGATACAGGTGAAGCTTTCTTT; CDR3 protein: CASSDTGEAFF
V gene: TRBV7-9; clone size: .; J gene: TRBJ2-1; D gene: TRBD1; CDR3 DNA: TGTGCCATCAAGCTAGGGGGCCAGAATGAGCAGTTCTTC; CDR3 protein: CAIKLGGQNEQFF
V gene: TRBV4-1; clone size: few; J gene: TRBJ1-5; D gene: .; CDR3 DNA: TGCGCCAGCAGCCAAGAAGAAGGGGACCTCAATCAGCCCCAGCATTTT; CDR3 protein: CASSQEEGDLNQPQHF
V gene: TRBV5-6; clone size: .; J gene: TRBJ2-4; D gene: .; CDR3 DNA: TGTGCCAGCGGCGACGAGGGACGGGGCATTCAGTACTTC; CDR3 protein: CASGDEGRGIQYF
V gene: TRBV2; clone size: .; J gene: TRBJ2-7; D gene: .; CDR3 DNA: TGTGCCAGCAACGGTCCATCTCAGGGAAATGTCGACAAGCAGTACTTC; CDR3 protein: CASNGPSQGNVDKQYF